A single sample gave rise to the 23 T cell receptor beta chains below, sequenced in a study of tumor-infiltrating lymphocytes in primary liver carcinoma. A constant-region primer primed TCR beta cDNA synthesis from about 530 ng of total RNA. Investigators got TCR beta libraries out of three nested multiplex PCR rounds, done with slightly modified ARM-PCR. It was with TRBV1-TRBV30 forward primers and a C-beta reverse primer that the first two PCR rounds were run, at approximately 9 cycles each. TCRdb re-called the multiplex PCR reads with MiXCR, one entry per CDR3 protein. The profile shows more than 150,000 distinct CDR3 sequences, 60% of them singletons. Germline DNA was also extracted, and blood RNA was taken from unsorted whole blood. The sample comprised peripheral blood. All receptors come from a middle-aged man with primary liver carcinoma and hepatitis B virus infection.

This clonotype came up many times. The rearrangement uses TRBV11-2 and TRBJ2-1; D not resolved. This CDR3 is built from 15 residues. Trimming stripped 3 bases from V and 4 bases from J, with 13 bases between. The germline gives CDR1 SGHAT, CDR2 FQNNGV. The CDR3 region is CASSFGNDGYNEQFF. The CDR3 coding sequence is TGTGCCAGCAGCTTTGGGAACGACGGATACAATGAGCAGTTCTTC. The full variable domain, with the rest looked up from reference TRBV11-2 and TRBJ2-1, is EAGVAQSPRYKIIEKRQSVAFWCNPISGHATLYWYQQILGQGPKLLIQFQNNGVVDDSQLPKDRFSAERLKGVDSTLKIQPAKLEDSAVYLCASSFGNDGYNEQFFGPGTRLTVL.

This clonotype appeared a few times. The chain recombines TRBV6-1 with TRBJ1-4; D might be TRBD1 (5 bases). Per the germline V gene, CDR1 is MNHNS and CDR2 is SASEGT. V was cut by 1 base and J by 5 bases, with 11 bases left in between. This CDR3 has 15 amino acids. CDR3 bases: TGTGCCAGCAGTGAAGATGGGGGTTCAAATGAAAAACTGTTTTTT. Translation gives CASSEDGGSNEKLFF.

This clonotype showed up just a few times. The rearrangement uses TRBV4-2 and TRBJ2-7, with D perhaps TRBD1 (6 bases). The germline V and J ends were trimmed by 1 base and 5 bases, with 9 bases remaining between them. Germline V lookup: CDR1 LGHNA, CDR2 YNFKEQ. The CDR3 consists of 13 residues. CDR3 nucleotides: TGTGCCAGCAGCCAAGCCAGGGGAAACGAGCAGTACTTC. Translation gives CASSQARGNEQYF.

The chain uses TRBV5-6 and TRBJ2-1, with a possible D match to TRBD2 (6 bases). V was pared by 1 base and J by 6 bases, with 11 bases between. The CDR3 loop spans 14 amino acids. Germline lookup yields CDR1 SGHDT and CDR2 YYEEEE. The CDR3 DNA is TGTGCCAGCAGCTTGTGGCTAGCGTTCAATGAGCAGTTCTTC. Translating gives CASSLWLAFNEQFF.

About this clonotype: A single base separates this from a much larger clone, so it may be a read error. This sequence joins TRBV29-1 and TRBJ2-1; 12 positions agree with TRBD2. Per the germline V gene, CDR1 is SQVTM and CDR2 is ANQGSEA. The CDR3 length is 18 residues. After removal of 7 bases from V and 9 bases from J, the junction contained 22 bases not matched to a gene. The CDR3 bases are TGCAGCGCGAAAGGGGGACATGGAAGGACTAGCGGGGTCGGTGAGCAGTTCTTC. Protein sequence: CSAKGGHGRTSGVGEQFF.

Many counts were recorded for this clonotype. The V call is TRBV29-1, the J call TRBJ1-1; D not resolved. The germline gives CDR1 SQVTM, CDR2 ANQGSEA. The CDR3 has 11 residues. V lost 8 bases and J 1 base, leaving 8 bases between the germline ends. The CDR3 protein is CSSVGNTEAFF. In DNA form, the CDR3 reads TGCAGCTCTGTGGGGAACACTGAAGCTTTCTTT.

The chain uses TRBV4-1 and TRBJ2-2; tentatively, D is TRBD1 or TRBD2 (5 bases each). In germline, CDR1 is MGHRA, CDR2 YSYEKL. V lost 1 base, J lost 4 bases, and 13 bases lay in between. CDR3 length equals 16 residues. As DNA, the CDR3 is TGCGCCAGCAGCCAAGCCGTGGGGGTGAGCACCGGGGAGCTGTTTTTT. This gives the protein CASSQAVGVSTGELFF.

With regard to this clonotype: Possible read error: a much larger clone is one base away. The V call is TRBV11-2, the J call TRBJ2-5; a weak D match, TRBD1 (9 bases). CDR3 length: 17 amino acids. V was shortened by 1 base and J by 9 bases, with 24 bases between the two germline ends. Germline V gene data show CDR1 as SGHAT and CDR2 as FQNNGV. As DNA, the CDR3 is TGTGCCAGCAGCTTAGGTGGATTAGCGGGACAGGGCGAGGCCCAGTACTTC. Protein: CASSLGGLAGQGEAQYF.

This clonotype was seen only a few times. The junction departs from germline at one end; a sequencing error may be responsible. The chain employs TRBV6-1 and TRBJ2-7, with a tentative D call TRBD1 (6 bases). This CDR3 comprises 13 residues. CDR1 and CDR2 (germline): MNHNS, SASEGT. The CDR3 sequence is CVSKGTLSYEQYF. CDR3 coding DNA: TGTGTCAGCAAAGGGACATTATCCTACGAGCAGTACTTC.

V and J are TRBV11-2 and TRBJ2-7; D not resolved. This CDR3 region has 16 residues. Germline CDR1 reads SGHAT; CDR2 reads FQNNGV. The germline V and J ends were trimmed by 0 bases and 1 base, with 13 bases remaining between them. DNA of the CDR3: TGTGCCAGCAGCTTAGATTCCCAGAAGAGGTCCTACGAGCAGTACGTC. Protein: CASSLDSQKRSYEQYV.

J is TRBJ1-4 and V is TRBV12-3 or TRBV12-4; D is unresolved. V lost 2 bases to trimming and J lost 12 bases, with 13 bases between them. CDR3 length: 13 amino acids. The CDR3 reads CASSLLREGELFF. Written as DNA, the CDR3 is TGTGCCAGCAGTTTACTTCGGGAGGGAGAACTGTTTTTT.

This clonotype was observed many times. V gene TRBV29-1 combines with J gene TRBJ2-3; D gene ambiguous. CDR3 length: 12 amino acids. Germline loops: CDR1 SQVTM, CDR2 ANQGSEA. The V end lost 3 bases, the J end lost 6 bases, and 10 bases lay between the germline ends. The CDR3 sequence: CSVDSDGDTQYF. DNA of the CDR3: TGCAGCGTTGATTCGGACGGGGATACGCAGTATTTT.

Regarding this clonotype: Compared with germline, one end of the junction differs, possibly owing to a read error. V and J are TRBV4-1 and TRBJ1-1; D not resolved. Germline CDR1 MGHRA, CDR2 YSYEKL. CDR3 length equals 13 residues. This CDR3 reads CSSRRGWDTEAFF. The CDR3 coding sequence is TGCTCCAGCAGGCGAGGGTGGGACACTGAAGCTTTCTTT.

Concerning this clonotype: Relative to the germline gene, one junction end is altered; a read error may explain this. This rearrangement joins TRBV6-5 to TRBJ2-3; 11 positions match TRBD2. The CDR3 contains 16 residues. Germline V CDR1 and CDR2: MNHEY, SVGAGI. Here the CDR3 reads CASSYRGLAGTDTRYF. The CDR3 nucleotides read TGTGCCAGCAGTTACAGAGGACTAGCGGGCACAGATACGCGGTATTTT.

This clonotype was seen a handful of times. At one end, the junction sequence differs from germline, possibly due to a read error. The J gene is TRBJ1-2, the V gene TRBV29-1, with 8 bases aligning to TRBD1. The CDR3 is made up of 13 amino acids. Germline V gene data show CDR1 as SQVTM and CDR2 as ANQGSEA. CDR3 amino acids: CSVRSGGAYGYTF. CDR3 sequence (DNA): TGTAGCGTCCGATCAGGGGGCGCCTATGGCTACACCTTC.

The V call is TRBV14, the J call TRBJ2-5; D may match TRBD1 or TRBD2 (5 bases each). The CDR3 sequence is 12 residues long. Between the trimmed V and J ends, which lost 0 bases and 7 bases, there was a span of 6 bases. From germline, CDR1 is SGHDN and CDR2 FVKESK. The CDR3 loop reads CASSQEGVTQYF. The CDR3 coding sequence is TGTGCCAGCAGCCAAGAGGGGGTGACCCAGTACTTC.

Comments on this clonotype: A read error is possible here, since a much larger clone lies one base away. The rearrangement links TRBV11-2 to TRBJ1-1; D gene uncertain. CDR3 length equals 12 residues. Between the trimmed V and J ends, which lost 7 bases and 4 bases, there was a span of 10 bases. Germline values: CDR1 SGHAT, CDR2 FQNNGV. CDR3 residues: CASILGSTEAFF. The CDR3 nucleotides are TGTGCCAGCATCTTGGGCAGCACTGAAGCTTTCTTT.

This sequence joins TRBV19 and TRBJ2-3; possibly TRBD2 for D (5 bases). V was shortened by 5 bases and J by 10 bases, with 16 bases between the two germline ends. Germline CDR1 reads LNHDA; CDR2 reads SQIVND (reference sequence). This CDR3 has 13 amino acids. CDR3 bases: TGTGCCAGTAGTTCCGGCGGTCCGGAGGCGCAGTATTTT. Protein sequence: CASSSGGPEAQYF.

The rearrangement joins TRBV10-3 to TRBJ2-3, with 7 bases identical to TRBD2. This CDR3 is built from 15 residues. The germline gives CDR1 ENHRY, CDR2 SYGVKD. V lost 4 bases to trimming and J lost 2 bases; unmatched junction nucleotides: 6. CDR3 DNA sequence: TGTGCCATCAGTGTCACGGGAGGTAACACAGATACGCAGTATTTT. Protein product: CAISVTGGNTDTQYF.

This chain joins TRBV20-1 and TRBJ2-1; D not resolved. Germline assignment: CDR1 DFQATT and CDR2 SNEGSKA (reference sequence). V lost 6 bases and J 7 bases, leaving 7 bases between the germline ends. The CDR3 covers 10 residues. This CDR3 is CSALLNEQFF. Written as DNA, the CDR3 is TGCAGTGCACTCCTTAATGAGCAGTTCTTC.

With respect to this clonotype: A much larger clone lies one base from this, so it may be a read error. The chain links TRBV29-1 to TRBJ1-2; tentative D call: TRBD1 (5 bases). The germline CDR1 and CDR2 sequences are SQVTM and ANQGSEA. The CDR3 has 12 amino acids. CDR3 in DNA: TGCGGCGTTGGGGGACCCAACTATGGCTACACCTTC. Amino acid sequence: CGVGGPNYGYTF.

V and J are TRBV29-1 and TRBJ2-5, with D tentatively TRBD1 (6 bases). The CDR3 contains 13 residues. The germline CDR1 and CDR2 sequences are SQVTM and ANQGSEA. Trimming shortened V by 0 bases and J by 5 bases, and 10 bases separated the two germline ends. CDR3 sequence reads: CSVEEGAGETQYF. The CDR3 bases are TGCAGCGTTGAAGAGGGGGCAGGGGAGACCCAGTACTTC.

Of note for this clonotype: The junction shows a germline mismatch at one end, possibly a read error. V is TRBV13 and J is TRBJ2-7; D is perhaps TRBD2 (5 bases). From germline, CDR1 is PRHDT and CDR2 FYEKMQ (reference sequence). This CDR3 is built from 11 residues. The CDR3 spells CASSLGRGQYF. Written as DNA, the CDR3 is TGTGCCAGCAGCCTAGGACGGGGTCAGTACTTC.